Listed here are 2 T cell receptor beta chains from one sample, sequenced in a study of early T cells in non-severe SARS-CoV-2 infection. Via MiXCR, TCRdb re-called the 5' RACE reads, giving one row per CDR3 protein. The data show 25,000 to 35,000 distinct CDR3 sequences, 4% to 5% seen once. The source material was whole blood. Every receptor here comes from an adult who was a healthcare worker with PCR-confirmed SARS-CoV-2 infection or an uninfected control (not recorded which).

This clonotype was seen at least ten times. The chain joins TRBV12-3 or TRBV12-4 to TRBJ1-2, with 7 nucleotides matching TRBD1. There are 11 residues in the CDR3. J gave up 7 bases and V 4 bases, and 0 bases lay outside the gene matches. The CDR3 loop reads CASSSGGGYTF. CDR3 DNA: TGTGCCAGCAGTTCAGGGGGTGGCTACACCTTC.

This clonotype was observed at least ten times. This sequence joins TRBV6-2 or TRBV6-3 and TRBJ2-7; D is uncertain. The CDR3 is 12 residues long. Germline V gives CDR1 MNHEY, CDR2 SVGEGT. V was trimmed by 2 bases and J by 3 bases, leaving 5 bases between them. CDR3 nucleotides: TGTGCCAGCAGTTACATGTACTACGAGCAGTACTTC. This gives the protein CASSYMYYEQYF.